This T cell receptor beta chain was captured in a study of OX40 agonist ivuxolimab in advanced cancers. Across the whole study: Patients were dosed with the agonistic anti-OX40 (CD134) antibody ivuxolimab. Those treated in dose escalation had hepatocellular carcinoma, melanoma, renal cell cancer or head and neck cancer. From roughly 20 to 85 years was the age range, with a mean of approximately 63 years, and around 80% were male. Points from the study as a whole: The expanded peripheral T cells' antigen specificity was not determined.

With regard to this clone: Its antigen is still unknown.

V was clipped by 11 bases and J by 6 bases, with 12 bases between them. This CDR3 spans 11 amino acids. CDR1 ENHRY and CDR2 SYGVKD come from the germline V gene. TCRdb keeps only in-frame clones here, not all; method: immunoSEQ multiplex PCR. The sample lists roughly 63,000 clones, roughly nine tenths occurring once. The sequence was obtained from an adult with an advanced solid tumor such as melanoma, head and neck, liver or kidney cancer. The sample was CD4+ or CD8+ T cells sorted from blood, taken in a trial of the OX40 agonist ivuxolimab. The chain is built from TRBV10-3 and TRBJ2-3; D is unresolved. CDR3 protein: CAVSPADTQYF. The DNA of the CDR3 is TGTGCCGTATCTCCCGCCGATACGCAGTATTTT.